This entry lists 2 T cell receptor beta chains sequenced from one sample in a study of T cells in localized non-small cell lung cancer. Method: immunoSEQ multiplex PCR; TCRdb's copy keeps in-frame clones and lacks some. Found here are 45,000 or so clones, about 76% of them singletons; the top ten hold roughly a sixth. The input for sequencing was peripheral blood mononuclear cells, taken before any cancer treatment. The source is a man aged 35-69 years with stage III lung adenocarcinoma.

On this clone itself: Germline and junction disagree at one end, which may indicate a read error. The chain employs TRBV11-2 and TRBJ2-5; tentatively, D is TRBD1 (6 bases). This CDR3 has 14 residues. The germline CDR1 and CDR2 sequences are SGHAT and FQNNGV. The CDR3 coding sequence is TGTGCCACCAGCCAGTGGGACAAAATAGAGACCCAGTACTTC. Protein product: CATSQWDKIETQYF.

The V call is TRBV6-1, the J call TRBJ2-3; TRBD2 aligns across 14 bases. CDR1 and CDR2 (germline): MNHNS, SASEGT. V dropped 1 base and J dropped 2; count of bases not matched to a gene: 2. The CDR3 contains 17 residues. As DNA, the CDR3 is TGTGCCAGCAGTGAAGGGACTAGCGGGGGGCTCACAGATACGCAGTATTTT. Amino acid sequence: CASSEGTSGGLTDTQYF.